This paragraph reports one T cell receptor beta chain. It lacks a known antigen. Within one base of it there is no much larger clone, and no base qualities were kept. The sample originates from a study of technical replicates of blood from a handful of donors (dated by TCRdb to 2017 to 2019). The protocol used for the library was the immunoSEQ multiplex PCR assay. The table was pulled from immuneACCESS by TCRdb, which kept in-frame rearrangements only. Such tables lose some clones; where checked, under half of the loss comes from unresolved V genes, and the rest has no known cause. The sample table lists approximately 76,000 clones, 91% of them with a count of one. The ten top clones hold 0.25% of the sample. The CDR3 contains 11 residues, cysteine and phenylalanine counted. Only CDR3 DNA is held: 33 bases, read in frame from base 1. V is cut by 2 bases and J by 6 bases, and the space between the germline ends is 5 bases. Reading the germline V gene (reference sequence) gives CDR1 SEHNR and CDR2 FQNEAQ.

The rearrangement combines TRBV7-9 with TRBJ2-7; the D gene lacks a confident call. The TCR sequence derives from a human donor in good health. The sample was T cells isolated from PBMCs. At the DNA level, the sequence is TGTGCCAGCAGCTTATCCATCGAGCAGTACTTC. Its translation reads: CASSLSIEQYF.